This is a list of T cell receptor beta chains from one sample in a study of CD8 T cells in ankylosing spondylitis. TCRdb re-called the 5' RACE reads through MiXCR, storing one row per CDR3 protein. The sample lists hundreds of thousands of distinct CDR3 sequences; roughly 26% were seen once. Sequenced material: blood, either unsorted or a sorted T cell fraction (not recorded which). The source is a male donor with ankylosing spondylitis or in good health (not recorded which). Each CDR3 is given with its conserved first and last residue. The order of the fields is clone size, V gene, D gene, J gene, CDR3 DNA, CDR3 protein. The D gene is left open where the match is weak. Only some rows state a clone size, as once, few, many or a class for expanded clones.

.	TRBV29-1	.	TRBJ2-1	TGCAGCGTCAGCGGAAGCCTTTCCTCCTACAATGAGCAGTTCTTC	CSVSGSLSSYNEQFF
many	TRBV5-1	TRBD1	TRBJ2-5	TGCGCCAGCAGCCCGACAGGGTTCCAAGAGACCCAGTACTTC	CASSPTGFQETQYF
.	TRBV6-2/TRBV6-3	.	TRBJ2-7	TGTGCCAGCAGCCAAGGGCGGGGCGCGCCGCAGTACTTC	CASSQGRGAPQYF
few	TRBV3-1	.	TRBJ2-7	TGTGCCAGCAGCCCCCGAAGGGACGGCGAGCAGTACTTC	CASSPRRDGEQYF
.	TRBV27	.	TRBJ2-5	TGTGCCAGCAGTTTATCGATCAGGCACCAAGAGACCCAGTACTTC	CASSLSIRHQETQYF
few	TRBV20-1	TRBD2	TRBJ2-1	TGCAGTGCTAGAGGGACTAGCGGGAACTACAATGAGCAGTTCTTC	CSARGTSGNYNEQFF
.	TRBV6-2/TRBV6-3	.	TRBJ2-1	TGTGCCAGCAGAATAGGCCTATTCTCCTACAATGAGCAGTTCTTC	CASRIGLFSYNEQFF
.	TRBV12-3/TRBV12-4	TRBD2	TRBJ2-3	TGTGCCAGCACCTGGCTAGCGGGAGCAGATACGCAGTATTTT	CASTWLAGADTQYF
many	TRBV5-5	.	TRBJ2-1	TGTGCCAGCAGCCCCTTTGGTGAGCAGTTCTTC	CASSPFGEQFF
.	TRBV29-1	.	TRBJ1-5	TGCAGCGTTGTGACGGGGTCCGGGCAGCCCCAGCATTTT	CSVVTGSGQPQHF
few	TRBV20-1	.	TRBJ1-2	TGCAGTGCGAGCAATCGGATTGGGGGCTACACCTTC	CSASNRIGGYTF
many	TRBV5-5	.	TRBJ2-1	TGTGCCAGCAGCTTACTAGCCAAGGAGTTCTTC	CASSLLAKEFF
.	TRBV7-6	.	TRBJ2-1	TGTGCCAGCAGCTTATACCCCCATATGAATGAGCAGTTCTTC	CASSLYPHMNEQFF
many	TRBV4-1	TRBD1	TRBJ1-3	TGCGCCAGCAGCCCCCCCGGGACAGTCTCTGGAAACACCATATATTTT	CASSPPGTVSGNTIYF
.	TRBV20-1	TRBD2	TRBJ2-1	TGCAGTGCTACCGAGGCCTCTAGGGGAGGGTACAATGAGCAGTTCTTC	CSATEASRGGYNEQFF